Listed below are T cell receptor beta chains from one sample, sequenced in a study of CD8 T cells in acute hepatitis C reinfection. The repertoire was sequenced with immunoSEQ multiplex PCR; TCRdb's copy has only in-frame clones and lacks some. Counted here are about 38,000 clones, about 87% occurring once; the ten biggest clones make up roughly 0.48%. Sequencing was performed on naive CD8+ T cells from PBMCs. Source of these receptors: a man aged 25 to 45 with chronic hepatitis C. The CDR3 runs from the conserved cysteine through the conserved F or W. A D gene is named only where the DNA matches it firmly. Part of the rows lack a size; the others show once, few, many or a class for expanded clones.

d_gene | abundance | j_gene | v_gene | CDR3aa | CDR3nt
TRBD2 | . | TRBJ2-3 | TRBV11-3 | CASSPGLAARSNEDTQYF | TGTGCCAGCAGCCCGGGACTAGCGGCTCGGAGTAATGAAGATACGCAGTATTTT
. | . | TRBJ2-3 | TRBV27 | CASSTRASTDTQYF | TGTGCCAGTTCAACCCGGGCCAGCACAGATACGCAGTATTTT
TRBD1 | once | TRBJ1-1 | TRBV30 | CAWNPTGRTPEAFF | TGTGCCTGGAACCCGACAGGGAGGACCCCTGAAGCTTTCTTT
. | . | TRBJ2-5 | TRBV6-5 | CASSYSTGTGETQYF | TGTGCCAGCAGTTACTCGACCGGGACGGGAGAGACCCAGTACTTC
. | . | TRBJ1-2 | TRBV7-8 | CASSLEVSNYGYTF | TGTGCCAGCAGCTTGGAAGTCAGTAACTATGGCTACACCTTC
TRBD1 | . | TRBJ2-7 | TRBV2 | CASRQGVFEQYF | TGTGCCAGCAGACAGGGGGTTTTTGAGCAGTACTTC
. | . | TRBJ1-4 | TRBV6-5 | CASSYSRNLNEKLFF | TGTGCCAGCAGTTACTCGCGGAACCTTAATGAAAAACTGTTTTTT
. | . | TRBJ2-7 | TRBV7-6 | CASSATGTPPYEQYF | TGTGCCAGCAGCGCCACAGGGACTCCCCCCTACGAGCAGTACTTC
TRBD2 | . | TRBJ2-3 | TRBV7-3 | CASSPGGGGTDTQYF | TGTGCCAGCAGCCCGGGAGGGGGGGGCACAGATACGCAGTATTTT
TRBD2 | . | TRBJ2-7 | TRBV4-1 | CASSQVAGGPLYEQYF | TGCGCCAGCAGCCAGGTAGCGGGAGGGCCACTCTACGAGCAGTACTTC
TRBD2 | . | TRBJ2-3 | TRBV7-6 | CASSLTGGADTQYF | TGTGCCAGCAGCTTAACCGGGGGGGCAGATACGCAGTATTTT
. | . | TRBJ2-7 | TRBV5-1 | CASSLGVDNYEQYF | TGCGCCAGCAGCTTGGGAGTGGACAACTACGAGCAGTACTTC
. | . | TRBJ2-4 | TRBV19 | CARHSIAKNIQYF | TGTGCCAGACATTCGATAGCCAAAAACATTCAGTACTTC
. | . | TRBJ1-5 | TRBV19 | CASAADSDQPQHF | TGTGCCAGTGCTGCCGACAGCGATCAGCCCCAGCATTTT
TRBD1 | . | TRBJ1-1 | TRBV5-5 | CASSFGQGFEAFF | TGTGCCAGCAGCTTCGGACAGGGTTTTGAAGCTTTCTTT
. | . | TRBJ2-3 | TRBV15 | CATSRDRADTQYF | TGTGCCACCAGCAGAGATCGAGCAGATACGCAGTATTTT
TRBD1 | . | TRBJ2-3 | TRBV29-1 | CSIAGTDSTDTQYF | TGCAGCATCGCCGGGACAGACAGCACAGATACGCAGTATTTT
. | few | TRBJ2-7 | TRBV10-2 | CASRDSGTYEQYF | TGCGCCAGTAGGGACTCAGGAACCTACGAGCAGTACTTC
. | . | TRBJ1-1 | TRBV6-4 | CASSDSENTEAFF | TGTGCCAGCAGTGACTCGGAGAACACTGAAGCTTTCTTT
. | . | TRBJ1-4 | TRBV13 | CASSLVQGEKLFF | TGTGCCAGCAGCTTAGTTCAGGGTGAAAAACTGTTTTTT
TRBD1 | . | TRBJ2-7 | TRBV7-8 | CASSSNGQGAYEQYF | TGTGCCAGCAGCTCCAATGGACAGGGGGCCTACGAGCAGTACTTC
. | . | TRBJ2-7 | TRBV6-1 | CASSELTGRIYEQYF | TGTGCCAGCAGTGAACTCACAGGGAGGATCTACGAGCAGTACTTC
TRBD2 | . | TRBJ2-1 | TRBV19 | CASKTSGSRHNEQFF | TGTGCCAGTAAGACTAGCGGGAGTCGGCACAATGAGCAGTTCTTC
TRBD1 | . | TRBJ2-1 | TRBV7-8 | CASSLRDRAYEQFF | TGTGCCAGCAGCTTAAGGGACAGGGCCTATGAGCAGTTCTTC
. | . | TRBJ1-5 | TRBV6-4 | CASSDSAGQPQHF | TGTGCCAGCAGTGACTCGGCGGGTCAGCCCCAGCATTTT
. | few | TRBJ1-4 | TRBV6-6 | CASSYLLFGDNEKLFF | TGTGCCAGCAGTTACCTCCTGTTCGGGGACAATGAAAAACTGTTTTTT
. | . | TRBJ1-5 | TRBV5-6 | CASSSGTPHQPQHF | TGTGCCAGCAGCTCCGGGACGCCCCACCAGCCCCAGCATTTT
. | . | TRBJ2-7 | TRBV7-8 | CASIARVGDYEQYF | TGTGCCAGCATAGCACGGGTTGGGGACTACGAGCAGTACTTC
TRBD2 | . | TRBJ2-1 | TRBV27 | CASSPITGLHNEQFF | TGTGCCAGCAGCCCGATTACGGGACTACACAATGAGCAGTTCTTC
. | . | TRBJ2-7 | TRBV27 | CASSLWAGTSYEQYF | TGTGCCAGCAGTTTATGGGCAGGGACCTCCTACGAGCAGTACTTC
. | . | TRBJ2-3 | TRBV5-1 | CASSFPQDRWPDTQYF | TGCGCCAGCAGCTTTCCTCAGGACAGATGGCCAGATACGCAGTATTTT
TRBD1 | . | TRBJ2-7 | TRBV14 | CASSPGTGREQYF | TGTGCCAGCAGCCCCGGGACAGGTCGCGAGCAGTACTTC
. | . | TRBJ1-3 | TRBV2 | CASNPSADSGNTIYF | TGTGCCAGCAACCCCTCAGCCGACTCTGGAAACACCATATATTTT
. | . | TRBJ1-6 | TRBV19 | CASSTDRSPLHF | TGTGCCAGTAGTACAGACAGATCACCCCTCCACTTT
. | . | TRBJ1-1 | TRBV5-4 | CASSGWDAEAFF | TGTGCCAGCAGCGGCTGGGACGCCGAAGCTTTCTTT
. | once | TRBJ2-7 | TRBV6-1 | CASSEEARSSYEQYF | TGTGCCAGCAGTGAAGAGGCACGAAGCTCCTACGAGCAGTACTTC
TRBD1 | . | TRBJ1-2 | TRBV5-4 | CASSPGQGNYGYTF | TGTGCCAGCAGCCCAGGACAGGGGAACTATGGCTACACCTTC
. | . | TRBJ1-1 | TRBV12-1 | CASSFTLQGRLNTEAFF | TGTGCCAGCAGCTTTACCCTACAGGGGCGGTTGAACACTGAAGCTTTCTTT
TRBD2 | . | TRBJ2-1 | TRBV11-2 | CASSLAAGGSNEQFF | TGTGCCAGCAGCTTAGCAGCGGGAGGATCGAATGAGCAGTTCTTC
. | . | TRBJ1-5 | TRBV5-1 | CASSWGSNQPQHF | TGCGCCAGCAGCTGGGGTAGCAATCAGCCCCAGCATTTT
. | . | TRBJ1-5 | TRBV2 | CASSVGQGNQPQHF | TGTGCCAGCAGTGTCGGGCAGGGCAATCAGCCCCAGCATTTT
TRBD1 | few | TRBJ1-1 | TRBV5-4 | CASSRQGKPEAFF | TGTGCCAGCAGCCGACAGGGTAAGCCTGAAGCTTTCTTT
. | once | TRBJ1-5 | TRBV7-4 | CASSLAGLGGQHF | TGTGCCAGCAGCTTAGCGGGGTTAGGGGGCCAGCATTTT
. | . | TRBJ2-1 | TRBV7-6 | CASTPEIGSSYNEQFF | TGTGCCAGCACCCCTGAGATCGGGAGCTCCTACAATGAGCAGTTCTTC
. | . | TRBJ1-1 | TRBV7-8 | CASSLPGLNTEAFF | TGTGCCAGCAGCTTACCCGGACTGAACACTGAAGCTTTCTTT
TRBD1 | . | TRBJ2-7 | TRBV6-1 | CASAGDRAYEQYF | TGTGCCAGCGCCGGGGACAGGGCCTACGAGCAGTACTTC
TRBD2 | . | TRBJ2-1 | TRBV7-8 | CASNSGGNEQFF | TGTGCCAGCAATTCGGGGGGCAATGAGCAGTTCTTC
. | . | TRBJ1-1 | TRBV5-5 | CASSSTSEGVGPEAFF | TGTGCCAGCAGCTCGACCTCAGAGGGAGTAGGACCTGAAGCTTTCTTT
TRBD2 | . | TRBJ2-2 | TRBV5-1 | CASSLGLAGVNTGELFF | TGCGCCAGCAGCTTGGGACTAGCGGGGGTGAACACCGGGGAGCTGTTTTTT
. | few | TRBJ2-1 | TRBV7-9 | CASSYPGTLYNEQFF | TGTGCCAGCAGCTACCCCGGGACACTCTACAATGAGCAGTTCTTC
. | . | TRBJ2-1 | TRBV20-1 | CSARPQEQFF | TGCAGTGCTAGGCCCCAGGAGCAGTTCTTC
TRBD1 | . | TRBJ1-4 | TRBV7-9 | CASGDSWGVEKLFF | TGTGCCAGCGGGGACAGCTGGGGGGTTGAAAAACTGTTTTTT
TRBD2 | few | TRBJ2-5 | TRBV11-2 | CASSATSSGQETQYF | TGTGCCAGCAGCGCAACTAGTAGCGGGCAAGAGACCCAGTACTTC
. | once | TRBJ2-7 | TRBV4-2 | CASSPREPYEQYF | TGTGCCAGCAGCCCCAGGGAACCCTACGAGCAGTACTTC
. | . | TRBJ2-7 | TRBV5-6 | CASSFPSGHYEQYF | TGTGCCAGCAGCTTCCCGTCAGGACACTACGAGCAGTACTTC
TRBD2 | once | TRBJ2-2 | TRBV9 | CASSVALAGGPGELFF | TGTGCCAGCAGCGTAGCCCTAGCGGGGGGACCCGGGGAGCTGTTTTTT
. | . | TRBJ2-3 | TRBV7-6 | CASSLAPPGWVTDTQYF | TGTGCCAGCAGCTTAGCTCCCCCAGGGTGGGTCACAGATACGCAGTATTTT